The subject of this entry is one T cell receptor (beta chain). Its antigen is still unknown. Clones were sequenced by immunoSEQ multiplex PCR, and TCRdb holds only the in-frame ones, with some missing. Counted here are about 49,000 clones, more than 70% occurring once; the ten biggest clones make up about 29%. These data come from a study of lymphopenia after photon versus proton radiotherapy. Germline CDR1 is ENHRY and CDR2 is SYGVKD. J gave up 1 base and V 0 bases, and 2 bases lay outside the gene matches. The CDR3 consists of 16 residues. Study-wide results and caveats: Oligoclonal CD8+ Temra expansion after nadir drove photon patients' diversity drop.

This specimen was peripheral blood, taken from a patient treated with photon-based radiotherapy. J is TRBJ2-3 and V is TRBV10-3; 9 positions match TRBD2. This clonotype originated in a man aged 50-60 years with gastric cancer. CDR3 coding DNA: TGTGCCATCAGTGAGTCCTGGACTAGCGGCACAGATACGCAGTATTTT. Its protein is CAISESWTSGTDTQYF.